This TCR beta chain was sequenced for a study of CD8 T cells in Susac syndrome. RNA totalling about 0.5 to 1 ug underwent reverse transcription with random hexamers. A single record per CDR3 protein comes from TCRdb applying MiXCR to the immunoSEQ multiplex PCR reads. The profile shows fewer than 150,000 distinct CDR3 sequences, more than 90% of them singletons. V lost 2 bases to trimming and J lost 12 bases, with 3 bases between them. Per the germline V gene, CDR1 is SGHRS and CDR2 is YFSETQ. This CDR3 has 8 amino acids. TCR beta sequences were obtained from blood CD8+ and CD4+ T cells. Negative isolation was used for CD8+ and CD4+ T cells, and FACS enrichment was applied to TEMRA cells.

Source material: CD4+ T cells from PBMCs. The TCR sequence derives from a human donor in good health. The chain is built from TRBV5-1 and TRBJ2-7, with D unclear. CDR3 bases: TGCGCCAGCAGCTTCCCGTACTTC. The encoded protein is CASSFPYF.